This T cell receptor (beta chain) was sequenced during a study of glioma-infiltrating T cells after dendritic cell vaccination. General observations from the study: Only a small number of patients had complete blood and tumor samples.

The CDR3 has 17 residues. Trimming removed 3 bases from V and 1 base from J, with 15 bases in between. Germline CDR1 and CDR2: LGHNA and YNFKEQ. About this clone itself: The antigen remains undetermined.

Some clones are missing from TCRdb's copy, which holds only in-frame ones; the method was immunoSEQ multiplex PCR. The sample consists of almost 65,000 clones, approximately 78% of them appearing once. The specimen was blood, collected before dendritic cell vaccination. The sequence was obtained from a human donor with glioblastoma. V and J are TRBV4-2 and TRBJ1-4; D ambiguous. The DNA for the CDR3 is TGTGCCAGCAGCCACCTGACCCAGGCGGGAACTAATGAAAAACTGTTTTTT. Encoded protein: CASSHLTQAGTNEKLFF.